These 10 T cell receptor beta chains share one sample of origin, sequenced in a study of OX40 agonist ivuxolimab in advanced cancers. The assay was immunoSEQ multiplex PCR, and TCRdb's table has in-frame clones only and misses some. Found here are 60,000 to 70,000 clones, approximately 80% of them singletons; the top ten hold 5.5% to 6%. The material sequenced was CD4+ or CD8+ T cells sorted from blood, taken in a trial of the OX40 agonist ivuxolimab. These receptors were obtained from an adult with an advanced solid tumor such as melanoma, head and neck, liver or kidney cancer.

J is TRBJ1-5 and V is TRBV7-2; possibly TRBD1 for D (5 bases). The CDR3 consists of 16 residues. V dropped 1 base and J dropped 4 bases, with 14 bases sitting between them. CDR1 SGHTA and CDR2 FQGNSA come from the germline V gene. CDR3 sequence reads: CASSLDRGTVNQPQHF. In nucleotides, the CDR3 is TGTGCCAGCAGCTTAGATAGGGGTACAGTTAATCAGCCCCAGCATTTT.

The chain links TRBV7-3 to TRBJ1-1; 8 positions match TRBD1. CDR1 is SGHTA, CDR2 FQGTGA, per germline. CDR3 size: 14 residues. The V and J ends lost 2 bases and 4 bases, in that order; junction bases with no gene match: 3. The CDR3 loop is CASSLQGAGTEAFF. The DNA of the CDR3 is TGTGCCAGCAGCTTACAGGGGGCAGGCACTGAAGCTTTCTTT. Complete variable domain (other parts from reference TRBV7-3 and TRBJ1-1): GAGVSQTPSNKVTEKGKYVELRCDPISGHTALYWYRQSLGQGPEFLIYFQGTGAADDSGLPNDRFFAVRPEGSVSTLKIQRTERGDSAVYLCASSLQGAGTEAFFGQGTRLTVV.

The rearrangement joins TRBV6-5 to TRBJ2-2, with D maybe TRBD1 (5 bases). Trimming cost V 5 bases and J 3 bases, with 7 bases left between them. Germline CDR1 MNHEY, CDR2 SVGAGI. This CDR3 has 13 residues. The CDR3 loop is CASSEGDTGELFF. The CDR3 DNA follows: TGTGCCAGCAGTGAAGGGGACACCGGGGAGCTGTTTTTT.

The rearrangement uses TRBV6-1 and TRBJ1-2, with a weak D call TRBD1 (6 bases). From germline, CDR1 is MNHNS and CDR2 SASEGT. Trimming took off 2 bases at V and 3 bases at J, with 13 bases between the two ends. The CDR3 runs 15 residues. Written as DNA, the CDR3 is TGTGCCAGCAGTGAATTCGCGGGGGCAGACTATGGCTACACCTTC. Its protein product is CASSEFAGADYGYTF.

In this sample, this clone turned up once. The rearrangement uses TRBV11-2 and TRBJ1-2, with D possibly being TRBD1 (5 bases). This CDR3 has 19 residues. The germline V gene encodes CDR1 SGHAT and CDR2 FQNNGV. V lost 1 base and J lost 3, with 24 bases in between. DNA for the CDR3: TGTGCCAGCAGCTTAGGAACCCCTCGGGGCAAGGGGCCAGACTATGGCTACACCTTC. Translated: CASSLGTPRGKGPDYGYTF.

This chain connects TRBV29-1 to TRBJ2-1, with 9 bases aligning to TRBD1. Unmatched junction bases numbered 8, after V lost 7 bases and J lost 7 bases. This CDR3 is built from 13 residues. Germline CDR1 is SQVTM and CDR2 is ANQGSEA. The DNA of the CDR3 is TGCAGCGGGGGACAGGGTTTCTATAATGAGCAGTTCTTC. Protein: CSGGQGFYNEQFF.

The CDR3 region is CASSRRDSGNQPQHF. For the CDR3, the DNA is TGTGCCAGCAGTCGGCGGGACTCCGGCAATCAGCCCCAGCATTTT. The chain couples TRBV6-5 to TRBJ1-5; D might be TRBD1 (5 bases). Germline CDR1 MNHEY, CDR2 SVGAGI. The CDR3 spans 15 residues. V gave up 5 bases and J gave up 2 bases, with 13 bases separating them.

The V call is TRBV11-2, the J call TRBJ1-1; D is unresolved. V was pared by 1 base and J by 0 bases, with 12 bases between. The CDR3 has 16 amino acids. Germline CDR1 SGHAT, CDR2 FQNNGV. CDR3 loop: CASSLVRGGLNTEAFF. The CDR3 nucleotides read TGTGCCAGCAGCTTAGTCCGAGGCGGCCTGAACACTGAAGCTTTCTTT.

This clone was counted between two and nine times. This chain connects TRBV7-2 to TRBJ2-1, with 7 positions matching TRBD2. There are 13 residues in the CDR3. Germline CDR1 SGHTA, CDR2 FQGNSA. The V and J ends lost 4 bases and 13 bases, in that order; junction bases with no gene match: 10. The CDR3 region is CASSYERGRSQFF. DNA of the CDR3: TGTGCCAGCAGCTACGAGCGGGGCAGGTCACAGTTCTTC.

This chain connects TRBV29-1 to TRBJ1-1; D unresolved. Germline CDR1 reads SQVTM; CDR2 reads ANQGSEA. The CDR3 is 11 residues long. The V end was cut by 6 bases, the J end by 11 bases, with 16 bases between. The CDR3 sequence is CSVREGGSAFF. The DNA of the CDR3 is TGCAGCGTGAGGGAGGGCGGGAGTGCTTTCTTT.